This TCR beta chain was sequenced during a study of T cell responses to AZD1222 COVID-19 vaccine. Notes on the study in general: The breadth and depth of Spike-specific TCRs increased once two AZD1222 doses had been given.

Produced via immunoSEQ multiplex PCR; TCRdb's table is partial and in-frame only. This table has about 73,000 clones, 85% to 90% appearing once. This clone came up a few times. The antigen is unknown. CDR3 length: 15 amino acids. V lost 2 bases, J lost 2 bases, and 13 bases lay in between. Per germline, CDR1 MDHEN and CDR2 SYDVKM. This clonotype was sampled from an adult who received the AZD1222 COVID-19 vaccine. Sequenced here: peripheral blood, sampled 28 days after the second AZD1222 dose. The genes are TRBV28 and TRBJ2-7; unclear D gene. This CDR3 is CASSLGFQEAYEQYF. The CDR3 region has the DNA TGTGCCAGCAGTTTAGGTTTCCAGGAAGCCTACGAGCAGTACTTC. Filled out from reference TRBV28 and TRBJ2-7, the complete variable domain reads DVKVTQSSRYLVKRTGEKVFLECVQDMDHENMFWYRQDPGLGLRLIYFSYDVKMKEKGDIPEGYSVSREKKERFSLILESASTNQTSMYLCASSLGFQEAYEQYFGPGTRLTVT.